The rows below give T cell receptor beta chains drawn from one sample of a study of neurological immune-mediated disorders. TCRdb recomputed calls from the 5' RACE reads with MiXCR, one row per CDR3 protein. The sample consists of tens of thousands of distinct CDR3 sequences, about 10% of them appearing once. What was sequenced was PBMCs. These receptors all come from a woman aged 60-75 years with HTLV-1-associated myelopathy (HAM/TSP). Both conserved end residues are part of each CDR3. D genes are given only for firm matches. Clone size is shown for a subset of rows, as once, few, many or a class of expanded clone.

J,V,size,D,DNA,CDR3
TRBJ2-1,TRBV5-1,many,.,TGCGCCAGCAGCTTGGGCCTGAATGAGCAGTTCTTC,CASSLGLNEQFF
TRBJ1-3,TRBV14,.,.,TGTGCCAGCACCCGAAGGGGGATCCCTGGAAACACCATATATTTT,CASTRRGIPGNTIYF
TRBJ1-5,TRBV6-1,many,.,TGTGCCAGCAGACGGGGAGAGTATAGCAATCAGCCCCAGCATTTT,CASRRGEYSNQPQHF
TRBJ2-3,TRBV6-5,many,.,TGTGCCAGCAGTGCCCGCAGGGGATCCTTATCAGATACGCAGTATTTT,CASSARRGSLSDTQYF
TRBJ2-6,TRBV29-1,many,.,TGCAGCGTTACGGACTCTGGGGCCAACGTCCTGACTTTC,CSVTDSGANVLTF
TRBJ1-4,TRBV11-2,medium-sized,TRBD1,TGTGCCAGCAGCAGGGGACAGGGGACTAATGAAAAACTGTTTTTT,CASSRGQGTNEKLFF
TRBJ1-3,TRBV20-1,medium-sized,.,TGCAGTGCTGATCCGGGACCTGGAAACACCATATATTTT,CSADPGPGNTIYF
TRBJ1-5,TRBV4-1,medium-sized,TRBD1,TGCGCCAGCAGCCAAGAGGGGAGGGGGCGTTATCAGCCCCAGCATTTT,CASSQEGRGRYQPQHF
TRBJ1-4,TRBV5-1,many,TRBD1,TGCGCCAGCACCATGACAGGGGGCGCAACTAATGAAAAACTGTTTTTT,CASTMTGGATNEKLFF
TRBJ2-7,TRBV5-1,many,.,TGCGCCAGCAGCTTGCCCCGCTCCGAGACCTACGAGCAGTACTTC,CASSLPRSETYEQYF
TRBJ2-1,TRBV20-1,many,.,TGCAGTGCTAGAGATCGATACCAGAAGCCCCCGGAGGAGCAGTTCTTC,CSARDRYQKPPEEQFF
TRBJ2-2,TRBV7-6,many,.,TGTGCCAGCAGCTTAGTAGGGGCCGGGGAGCTGTTTTTT,CASSLVGAGELFF
TRBJ2-1,TRBV20-1,many,TRBD2,TGCAGTGCTAGTGGTTCGGGGCGGGGGGCTTACAATGAGCAGTTCTTC,CSASGSGRGAYNEQFF
TRBJ1-2,TRBV20-1,.,.,TGCAGTGCTAGGACGCGGAACTATGGCTACACCTTC,CSARTRNYGYTF
TRBJ2-7,TRBV2,many,TRBD2,TGTGCCACGAACCCGTCCCCCACTAGCGCCTACGAGCAGTACTTC,CATNPSPTSAYEQYF
TRBJ2-2,TRBV20-1,many,.,TGCAGTGCTAGAGGTCCGGGGCCGGCCCCCGGGGAGCTGTTTTTT,CSARGPGPAPGELFF
TRBJ1-3,TRBV12-3/TRBV12-4,many,.,TGTGCCAGCAGTTTTGGCTACAGGGAGGTTGGAAACACCATATATTTT,CASSFGYREVGNTIYF
TRBJ2-7,TRBV20-1,.,TRBD2,TGCAGTGCTGGCCTCGGGGGGGCCTATTACGAGCAGTACTTC,CSAGLGGAYYEQYF
TRBJ1-1,TRBV11-1,many,.,TGTGCCAGCAGCTTAGAGGTGAAAGGGACTGAAGCTTTCTTT,CASSLEVKGTEAFF
TRBJ1-5,TRBV18,many,.,TGTGCCAGCTCACCAACTGGTGGTCAGCCCCAGCATTTT,CASSPTGGQPQHF
TRBJ1-2,TRBV25-1,many,.,TGTGCCAGCAGTCCCCCGGGGGCGAAGGATGGCTACACCTTC,CASSPPGAKDGYTF
TRBJ2-3,TRBV20-1,many,.,TGCAGTGTTCTACCGGTGGTTGGGAGTACGCAGTATTTT,CSVLPVVGSTQYF